These 5 T cell receptor beta chains came from one sample sequenced in a study of shared clonotypes between healthy human individuals. Assay: immunoSEQ multiplex PCR; the TCRdb copy retains only in-frame clones and omits some. Of about 700,000 clones listed, roughly 94% are singletons. The naive CD8 population came from CD45RO-negative cells selected for CCR7, without terminally differentiated effector memory CD45RA+ cells. The specimen sequenced was naive CD8+ T cells sorted from blood. Receptors originate from a man younger than 40 in good health.

The genes are TRBV30 and TRBJ2-1; D gene ambiguous. The CDR3 totals 12 residues. From germline, CDR1 is GTSNPN and CDR2 SVGIG (reference sequence). The germline V and J ends were trimmed by 2 bases and 7 bases, with 9 bases remaining between them. CDR3 nucleotide sequence: TGTGCCTGGAGTAGTGCGGATAATGAGCAGTTCTTC. Translation: CAWSSADNEQFF. The variable domain in full, with the rest retrieved from reference TRBV30 and TRBJ2-1, is SQTIHQWPATLVQPVGSPLSLECTVEGTSNPNLYWYRQAAGRGLQLLFYSVGIGQISSEVPQNLSASRPQDRQFILSSKKLLLSDSGFYLCAWSSADNEQFFGPGTRLTVL.

This sequence joins TRBV27 and TRBJ2-3; 12 positions match TRBD2. From germline, CDR1 is MNHEY and CDR2 SMNVEV (reference sequence). This CDR3 region has 16 residues. J lost 5 bases, V lost 6 bases, and 9 bases had no gene match. DNA for the CDR3: TGTGCCAGCAGGGGTCTTCTAGCGGGAGGGCAAGATACGCAGTATTTT. Protein sequence: CASRGLLAGGQDTQYF.

This rearrangement joins TRBV5-4 to TRBJ1-2; tentative D call: TRBD1 (6 bases). The CDR3 length is 15 residues. Germline V gene data show CDR1 as SGHNT and CDR2 as YYREEE (reference sequence). V was shortened by 6 bases and J by 2 bases, with 17 bases between the two germline ends. CDR3: CASTPPRTDNYGYTF. DNA for the CDR3: TGTGCCAGCACCCCGCCCCGGACAGACAACTATGGCTACACCTTC. Together with reference TRBV5-4 and TRBJ1-2, the CDR3 gives the full variable domain: ETGVTQSPTHLIKTRGQQVTLRCSSQSGHNTVSWYQQALGQGPQFIFQYYREEENGRGNFPPRFSGLQFPNYSSELNVNALELDDSALYLCASTPPRTDNYGYTFGSGTRLTVV.

The sample holds a few counts of this clone. The chain couples TRBV6-6 to TRBJ2-1; 7 bases are shared with TRBD1. This CDR3 has 14 amino acids. V was pared by 6 bases and J by 12 bases, with 14 bases of the junction left unmatched. The V gene's germline CDR1 is MNHNY and CDR2 SVGAGI (reference sequence). The CDR3 here is CASSSPGQFEGQFF. The CDR3, as DNA: TGTGCCAGCAGCTCCCCGGGACAGTTCGAGGGGCAGTTCTTC.

The rearrangement joins TRBV6-5 to TRBJ2-3; perhaps TRBD2 as D (5 bases). Germline values: CDR1 MNHEY, CDR2 SVGAGI. The CDR3 loop spans 13 amino acids. V was shortened by 6 bases and J by 6 bases, with 13 bases between the two germline ends. The CDR3 region is CASSLITGDTQYF. The CDR3 DNA sequence: TGTGCCAGCAGCCTCATCACGGGGGATACGCAGTATTTT.